These T cell receptor beta chains were read from a single sample in a study of shared clonotypes between healthy human individuals. Using immunoSEQ multiplex PCR, the repertoire was profiled, and TCRdb retains in-frame clones only, with some absent. The repertoire has hundreds of thousands of clones, approximately 75% of them found once; the top ten carry 1.8%. The sequenced material came from memory CD4+ T cells sorted from blood. The receptors come from a woman aged 30 to 39 in good health. Both conserved end residues are part of each CDR3. Fields, in order: J gene, V gene, CDR3 protein.

TRBJ1-2 TRBV27 CASRRPGEPSNYGYTF
TRBJ2-2 TRBV19 CASSIDPGAGELFF
TRBJ1-1 TRBV18 CASSPRTGLDAEAFF
TRBJ2-3 TRBV29-1 CSVDSLAGKADTQYF
TRBJ1-1 TRBV10-1 CASSEPGGTEAFF
TRBJ1-4 TRBV27 CASSLPLENEKLFF
TRBJ1-2 TRBV28 CASSFGGGYGYTF
TRBJ2-7 TRBV18 CASSSDRTAYEQYF
TRBJ2-7 TRBV10-2 CASKDAGTSVLYEQYF
TRBJ2-2 TRBV4-1 CASSHLYRDPGELFF
TRBJ1-1 TRBV7-9 CASSFEGASTEAFF
TRBJ1-3 TRBV25-1 CASSGQGTGNTIYF
TRBJ2-7 TRBV5-1 CASSLTPGAGLSYEQYF
TRBJ2-7 TRBV27 CASSSTSGRLYEQYF
TRBJ1-1 TRBV2 CASSRWSGGGTEAFF
TRBJ2-1 TRBV7-9 CASSSYGAPYNEQFF
TRBJ1-5 TRBV29-1 CSVGIGSDNQPQHF
TRBJ2-1 TRBV15 CATSRTNFYNEQFF
TRBJ2-7 TRBV15 CATSRGGYEQYF
TRBJ1-2 TRBV7-8 CASSSRRPDRANYGYTF
TRBJ2-5 TRBV7-2 CASSLILGLETQYF
TRBJ1-5 TRBV6-4 CASSDISNQPQHF
TRBJ1-4 TRBV18 CASSGGTGTGLEKLFF
TRBJ2-6 TRBV27 CATKGSGANVLTF
TRBJ2-2 TRBV19 CASRGHGSGELFF
TRBJ2-5 TRBV7-2 CASSAGGLAGGRLRETQYF
TRBJ2-3 TRBV4-1 CASSPHGLATDTQYF
TRBJ2-3 TRBV29-1 CSVGGQSLTDTQYF
TRBJ1-1 TRBV18 CASSAQGAQVNTEAFF
TRBJ1-5 TRBV28 CASRRGAGNQPQHF
TRBJ1-1 TRBV5-1 CASSLMGTNTEAFF
TRBJ2-7 TRBV6-5 CASSQGRAGGEQYF
TRBJ2-7 TRBV27 CASRGWDTTSYEQYF
TRBJ2-7 TRBV21-1 CASSKVAYTPSYEQYF
TRBJ1-2 TRBV19 CASSTPGTGINYGYTF
TRBJ2-7 TRBV27 CASGPGTGLSYEQYF
TRBJ1-2 TRBV7-2 CASSPRGAYGYTF
TRBJ1-1 TRBV28 CASSTGQGVSEAFF
TRBJ2-7 TRBV13 CASSVGQGLYEQYF
TRBJ1-2 TRBV6-5 CASSRGKAPLGGYTF
TRBJ1-3 TRBV28 CASSLHGVSGNTIYF
TRBJ2-1 TRBV11-2 CASSLKTGPYNEQFF
TRBJ2-7 TRBV28 CASSSIGQGGYEQYF
TRBJ2-7 TRBV7-8 CASSPHEGYEQYF
TRBJ1-1 TRBV28 CASTPGGAQGRPEAFF
TRBJ2-7 TRBV6-5 CASSQTQGSEQYF
TRBJ2-5 TRBV2 CASSAGPGEQYF
TRBJ1-5 TRBV19 CASSFSVGVFQPQHF
TRBJ2-1 TRBV5-1 CASSSPLDRGTDDEQFF
TRBJ1-1 TRBV10-3 CAISESGLHTEAFF
TRBJ2-7 TRBV28 CASSFLLTSGREQYF